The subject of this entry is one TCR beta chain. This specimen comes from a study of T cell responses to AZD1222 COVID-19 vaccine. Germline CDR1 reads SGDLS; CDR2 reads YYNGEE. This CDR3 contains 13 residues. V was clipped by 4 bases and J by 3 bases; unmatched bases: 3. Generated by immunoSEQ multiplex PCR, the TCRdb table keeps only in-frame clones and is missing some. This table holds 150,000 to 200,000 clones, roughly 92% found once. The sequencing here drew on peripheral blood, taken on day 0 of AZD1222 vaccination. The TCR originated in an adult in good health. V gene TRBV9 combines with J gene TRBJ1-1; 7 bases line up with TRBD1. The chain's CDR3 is CASSPGGHTEAFF. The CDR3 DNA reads TGTGCCAGCAGCCCAGGGGGGCACACTGAAGCTTTCTTT. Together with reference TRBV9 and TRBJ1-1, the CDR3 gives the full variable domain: DSGVTQTPKHLITATGQRVTLRCSPRSGDLSVYWYQQSLDQGLQFLIQYYNGEERAKGNILERFSAQQFPDLHSELNLSSLELGDSALYFCASSPGGHTEAFFGQGTRLTVV.